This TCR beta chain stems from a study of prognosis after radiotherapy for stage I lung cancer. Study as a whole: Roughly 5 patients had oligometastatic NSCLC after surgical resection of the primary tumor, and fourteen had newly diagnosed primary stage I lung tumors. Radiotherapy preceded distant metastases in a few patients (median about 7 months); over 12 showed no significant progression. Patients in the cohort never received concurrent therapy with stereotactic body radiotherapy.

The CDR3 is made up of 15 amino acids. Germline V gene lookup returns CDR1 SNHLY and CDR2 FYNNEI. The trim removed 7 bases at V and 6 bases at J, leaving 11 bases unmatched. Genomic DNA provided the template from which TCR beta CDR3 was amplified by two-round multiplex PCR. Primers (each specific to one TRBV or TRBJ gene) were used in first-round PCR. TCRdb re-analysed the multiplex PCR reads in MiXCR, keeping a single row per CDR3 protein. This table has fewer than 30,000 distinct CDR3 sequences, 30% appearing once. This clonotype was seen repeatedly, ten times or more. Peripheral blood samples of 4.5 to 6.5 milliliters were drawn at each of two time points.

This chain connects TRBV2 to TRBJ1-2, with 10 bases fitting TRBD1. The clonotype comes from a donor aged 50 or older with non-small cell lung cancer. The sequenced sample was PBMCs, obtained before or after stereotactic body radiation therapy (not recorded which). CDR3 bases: TGTGCCAGCACCTATGACAGGGGGCGCCAGGATGGCTACACCTTC. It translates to CASTYDRGRQDGYTF.